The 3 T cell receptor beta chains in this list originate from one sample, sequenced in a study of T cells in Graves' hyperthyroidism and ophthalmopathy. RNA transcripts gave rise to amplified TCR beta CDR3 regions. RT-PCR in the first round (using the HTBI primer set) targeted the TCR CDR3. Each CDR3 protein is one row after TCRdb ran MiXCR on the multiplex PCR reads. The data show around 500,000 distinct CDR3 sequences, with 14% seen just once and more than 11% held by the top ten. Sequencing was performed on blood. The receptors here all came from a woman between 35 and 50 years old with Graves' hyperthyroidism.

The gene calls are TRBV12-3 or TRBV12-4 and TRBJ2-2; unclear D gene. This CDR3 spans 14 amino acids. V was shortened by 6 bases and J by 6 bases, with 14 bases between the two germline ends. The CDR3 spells CASSLMENPGELFF. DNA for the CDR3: TGTGCCAGCAGCTTGATGGAGAATCCCGGGGAGCTGTTTTTT.

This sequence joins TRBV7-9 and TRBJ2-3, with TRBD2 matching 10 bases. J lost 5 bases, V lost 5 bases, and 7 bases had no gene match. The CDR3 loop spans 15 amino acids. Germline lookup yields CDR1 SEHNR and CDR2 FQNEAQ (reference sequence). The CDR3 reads CASSLTSGKKDTQYF. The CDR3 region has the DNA TGTGCCAGCAGCCTCACTAGCGGGAAGAAAGATACGCAGTATTTT.

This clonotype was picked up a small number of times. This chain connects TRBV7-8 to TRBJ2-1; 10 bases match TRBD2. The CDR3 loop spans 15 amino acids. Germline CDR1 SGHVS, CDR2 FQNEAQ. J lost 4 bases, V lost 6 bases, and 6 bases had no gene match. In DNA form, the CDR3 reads TGTGCCAGCAGGGAAAAAGCGGGGGGGTACAATGAGCAGTTCTTC. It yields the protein CASREKAGGYNEQFF.